These 19 T cell receptor beta chains originate from one sample sequenced in a study of T cells in Graves' hyperthyroidism and ophthalmopathy. Amplified TCR beta CDR3 regions came from RNA transcripts. TCR CDR3 underwent first-round RT-PCR with the HTBI primer set. TCRdb analysed the multiplex PCR reads with MiXCR anew, one entry per CDR3 protein. The sample has fewer than 550,000 distinct CDR3 sequences; roughly 24% are singletons. The source material was blood. These TCRs come from a woman in her 30s with Graves' ophthalmopathy.

A few counts support this clonotype. The chain has TRBV27 and TRBJ2-5; D possibly corresponds to TRBD2 (5 bases). Germline assignment: CDR1 MNHEY and CDR2 SMNVEV (reference sequence). Trimming removed 6 bases at V and 4 bases at J, with 9 bases between. The CDR3 spans 12 residues. The CDR3 DNA is TGTGCCAGCAGAAGGGCGGGAGAGACCCAGTACTTC. It is translated as CASRRAGETQYF.

This clonotype occurred many times. The rearrangement joins TRBV6-5 to TRBJ2-7; 8 bases align to TRBD1. CDR3 length: 15 amino acids. J gave up 4 bases and V 2 bases, and 7 bases lay outside the gene matches. The germline CDR1 and CDR2 sequences are MNHEY and SVGAGI. CDR3 amino acids: CASSYQTGTGYEQYF. CDR3 DNA sequence: TGTGCCAGCAGTTACCAAACCGGGACAGGTTACGAGCAGTACTTC.

This clonotype came up many times. This chain uses TRBV2 with TRBJ1-5; a possible D gene is TRBD1 (6 bases). The CDR3 covers 15 residues. Germline V gene data show CDR1 as SNHLY and CDR2 as FYNNEI. The ends were cut back, 6 bases at V and 2 bases at J, with 14 bases in the middle. CDR3 coding DNA: TGTGCCAGCAGCCAAGGCAGGGGTGGCAATCAGCCCCAGCATTTT. It translates to CASSQGRGGNQPQHF. The variable domain in full, completed from reference TRBV2 and TRBJ1-5, reads EPEVTQTPSHQVTQMGQEVILRCVPISNHLYFYWYRQILGQKVEFLVSFYNNEISEKSEIFDDQFSVERPDGSNFTLKIRSTKLEDSAMYFCASSQGRGGNQPQHFGDGTRLSIL.

The chain couples TRBV7-9 to TRBJ2-5, with 11 bases identical to TRBD2. The CDR3 has 16 amino acids. J gave up 3 bases and V 1 base, and 4 bases lay outside the gene matches. CDR1 SEHNR and CDR2 FQNEAQ come from the germline V gene (reference sequence). Here the CDR3 reads CASSLGTTSGEETQYF. CDR3 DNA sequence: TGTGCCAGCAGCTTAGGGACGACTAGCGGGGAAGAGACCCAGTACTTC.

The CDR3 protein is CSAGQGPNQETQYF. CDR3 nucleotides: TGCAGTGCTGGACAGGGCCCCAACCAAGAGACCCAGTACTTC. The V gene is TRBV20-1, the J gene TRBJ2-5; 8 bases map to TRBD1. CDR1 and CDR2 (germline): DFQATT, SNEGSKA (reference sequence). Trimming removed 5 bases from V and 0 bases from J; junction bases left unmatched: 5. This CDR3 comprises 14 residues.

This clonotype was observed at least ten times. The chain links TRBV12-3 or TRBV12-4 to TRBJ2-5; 14 bases line up with TRBD2. V was clipped by 6 bases and J by 0 bases; unmatched bases: 3. This CDR3 has 16 residues. In DNA form, the CDR3 reads TGTGCCAGCAGCTGGACTAGCGGGGGGAACCAAGAGACCCAGTACTTC. Residues: CASSWTSGGNQETQYF.

The sample holds many counts of this clonotype. The rearrangement uses TRBV15 and TRBJ1-2, with 10 bases identical to TRBD1. The CDR3 is made up of 17 amino acids. Losses at the gene ends were 4 bases for V and 2 bases for J; bases not matched to a gene: 10. Germline V CDR1 and CDR2: LNHNV, YYDKDF (reference sequence). The CDR3 reads CATSKDRGWSRNYGYTF. As DNA, the CDR3 is TGTGCCACCAGCAAGGACAGGGGGTGGAGCAGGAACTATGGCTACACCTTC. The full variable domain, in which reference TRBV15 and TRBJ1-2 provide the parts outside the CDR3, is DAMVIQNPRYQVTQFGKPVTLSCSQTLNHNVMYWYQQKSSQAPKLLFHYYDKDFNNEADTPDNFQSRRPNTSFCFLDIRSPGLGDTAMYLCATSKDRGWSRNYGYTFGSGTRLTVV.

This clonotype appeared many times. The V gene is TRBV19, the J gene TRBJ1-1; possible D gene TRBD1, 5 bases. CDR1 and CDR2 (germline): LNHDA, SQIVND (reference sequence). The CDR3 runs to 15 residues. Trimming stripped 3 bases from V and 0 bases from J, with 11 bases between. CDR3 amino acids: CASSMAGTVNTEAFF. Written as DNA, the CDR3 is TGTGCCAGTAGTATGGCCGGGACGGTGAACACTGAAGCTTTCTTT.

This clonotype was counted many times. The CDR3 loop is CASSFAAGAMNTEAFF. Here the CDR3 DNA reads TGTGCCAGCAGTTTTGCAGCAGGGGCCATGAACACTGAAGCTTTCTTT. The chain joins TRBV12-3 or TRBV12-4 to TRBJ1-1; the D gene is possibly TRBD1 (6 bases). The ends were cut back, 3 bases at V and 0 bases at J, with 14 bases in the middle. This CDR3 is 16 amino acids long.

There are many counts of this clonotype. This chain uses TRBV7-3 with TRBJ2-5, with 7 bases lining up with TRBD1. In germline, CDR1 is SGHTA, CDR2 FQGTGA. V trimming: 2 bases; J trimming: 5 bases; junction bases outside the gene matches: 8. The CDR3 is 15 residues long. The CDR3 DNA is TGTGCCAGCAGCTTAGGGGACAGACCGGGGGAGACCCAGTACTTC. Translated, it gives CASSLGDRPGETQYF.

This clonotype was seen more than once but under ten times. This chain connects TRBV5-8 to TRBJ1-1; 8 bases align to TRBD1. Per germline, CDR1 SGHTS and CDR2 YDEGEE. The trim removed 6 bases at V and 3 bases at J, leaving 4 bases unmatched. The CDR3 loop spans 13 amino acids. CDR3 region: CASNLGQDTEAFF. CDR3 in DNA: TGTGCCAGCAACCTGGGACAGGACACTGAAGCTTTCTTT.

The table lists this clonotype with many counts. The chain carries TRBV12-3 or TRBV12-4 and TRBJ1-1; D is unresolved. This CDR3 comprises 14 residues. The V end lost 3 bases, the J end lost 0 bases, and 8 bases lay between the germline ends. The CDR3 DNA is TGTGCCAGCAGTTTGACCACCTTGAACACTGAAGCTTTCTTT. Residues: CASSLTTLNTEAFF.

This clonotype was seen many times. V and J are TRBV6-1 and TRBJ1-1; D is ambiguous. Trimming cost V 10 bases and J 12 bases, with 24 bases left between them. Germline V gene lookup returns CDR1 MNHNS and CDR2 SASEGT. There are 13 residues in the CDR3. The CDR3 is CATVLPHGGLTFF. CDR3 bases: TGTGCCACAGTCCTTCCACACGGCGGGTTGACTTTCTTT.

This clonotype has only a few counts. This may be a read error, as it is one base from a much larger clone. The gene calls are TRBV12-3 or TRBV12-4 and TRBJ1-2; D unresolved. The CDR3 has 14 residues. The CDR3 is CASSISPANYGHTF. In DNA form, the CDR3 reads TGTGCCAGCAGTATATCGCCCGCTAACTATGGCCACACCTTC.

This clonotype was seen many times. The gene calls are TRBV11-2 and TRBJ1-1; perhaps TRBD1 as D (6 bases). Trimming stripped 6 bases from V and 1 base from J, with 15 bases between. The length of the CDR3 is 15 residues. Germline CDR1 is SGHAT and CDR2 is FQNNGV. The CDR3 protein is CASSHGDTQNTEAFF. In DNA form, the CDR3 reads TGTGCCAGCAGTCACGGGGACACTCAGAACACTGAAGCTTTCTTT.

The chain recombines TRBV12-3 or TRBV12-4 with TRBJ2-5; the D gene is possibly TRBD1 (6 bases). CDR3 length: 15 residues. V lost 3 bases and J 4 bases, leaving 15 bases between the germline ends. The CDR3 DNA reads as TGTGCCAGCAGTTTCCGAGGGGGACGTGGAGAGACCCAGTACTTC. Protein product: CASSFRGGRGETQYF.

The sample holds many counts of this clonotype. The genes are TRBV29-1 and TRBJ1-2; D remains unclear. The CDR3 runs to 16 residues. Germline CDR1 SQVTM, CDR2 ANQGSEA. Deletions cut 7 bases from V and 2 bases from J, with 23 bases between. This chain's CDR3 is CSALFYSGPLNYGYTF. As DNA, the CDR3 is TGCAGCGCACTTTTTTACTCGGGCCCCCTCAACTATGGCTACACCTTC.

This clonotype was observed many times. The chain is built from TRBV19 and TRBJ2-7; TRBD2 is a possible D gene (7 bases). The germline CDR1 and CDR2 sequences are LNHDA and SQIVND (reference sequence). V shed 3 bases and J shed 4 bases, with 13 bases lying between them. This CDR3 comprises 14 residues. The CDR3 coding sequence is TGTGCCAGTAGTATGACGGGGGGCGCGTACGAGCAGTACTTC. Translated: CASSMTGGAYEQYF.

This clonotype was found a few times. This chain connects TRBV7-9 to TRBJ1-1; 7 positions match TRBD1. V shed 5 bases, J shed 4 bases, and the junction held 7 bases outside the gene matches. CDR1 SEHNR and CDR2 FQNEAQ come from the germline V gene (reference sequence). This CDR3 contains 14 residues. Here the CDR3 reads CASSKTGTLTEAFF. DNA for the CDR3: TGTGCCAGCAGCAAGACAGGGACGCTCACTGAAGCTTTCTTT.